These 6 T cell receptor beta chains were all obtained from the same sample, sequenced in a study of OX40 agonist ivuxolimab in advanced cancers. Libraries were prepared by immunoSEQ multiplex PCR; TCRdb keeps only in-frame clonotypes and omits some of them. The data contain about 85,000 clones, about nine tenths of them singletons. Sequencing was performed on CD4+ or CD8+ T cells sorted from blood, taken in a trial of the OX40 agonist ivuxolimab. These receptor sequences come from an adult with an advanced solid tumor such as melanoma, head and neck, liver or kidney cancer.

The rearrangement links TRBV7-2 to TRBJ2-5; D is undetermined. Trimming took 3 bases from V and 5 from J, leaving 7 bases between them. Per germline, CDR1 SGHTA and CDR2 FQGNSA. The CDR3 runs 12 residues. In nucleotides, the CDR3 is TGTGCCAGCAGCTTCGGGCAGGAGACCCAGTACTTC. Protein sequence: CASSFGQETQYF.

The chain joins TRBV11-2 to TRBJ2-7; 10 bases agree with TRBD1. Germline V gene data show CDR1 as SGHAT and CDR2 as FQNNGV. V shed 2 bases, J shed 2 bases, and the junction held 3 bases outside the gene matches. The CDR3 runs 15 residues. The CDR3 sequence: CASSLTGTGAYEQYF. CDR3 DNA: TGTGCCAGCAGCTTAACCGGGACAGGGGCCTACGAGCAGTACTTC.

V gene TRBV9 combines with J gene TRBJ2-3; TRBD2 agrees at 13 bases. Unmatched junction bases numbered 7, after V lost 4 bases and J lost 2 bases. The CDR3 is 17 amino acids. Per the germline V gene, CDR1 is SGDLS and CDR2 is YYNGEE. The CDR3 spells CASSSPTSGGVTDTQYF. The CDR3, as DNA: TGTGCCAGCAGCTCACCCACTAGCGGGGGGGTCACAGATACGCAGTATTTT.

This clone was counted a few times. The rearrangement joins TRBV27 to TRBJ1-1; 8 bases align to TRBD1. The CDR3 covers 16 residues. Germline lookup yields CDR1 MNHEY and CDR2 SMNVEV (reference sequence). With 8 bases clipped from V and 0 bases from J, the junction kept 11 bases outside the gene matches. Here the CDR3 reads CASYTSRGRMNTEAFF. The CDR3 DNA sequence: TGTGCCAGCTATACCTCCAGGGGGCGTATGAACACTGAAGCTTTCTTT.

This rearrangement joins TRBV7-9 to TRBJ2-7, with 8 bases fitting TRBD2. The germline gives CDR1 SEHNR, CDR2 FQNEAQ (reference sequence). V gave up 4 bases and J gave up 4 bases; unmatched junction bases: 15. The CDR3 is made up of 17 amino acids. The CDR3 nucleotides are TGTGCCAGCAGCTACCTCGGGAGGGAGTTTGGAGGGTACGAGCAGTACTTC. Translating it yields CASSYLGREFGGYEQYF.

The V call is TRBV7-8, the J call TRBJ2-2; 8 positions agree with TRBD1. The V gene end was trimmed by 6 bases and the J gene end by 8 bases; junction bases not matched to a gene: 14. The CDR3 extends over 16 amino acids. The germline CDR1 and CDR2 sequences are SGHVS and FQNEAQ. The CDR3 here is CASRQEGRGLLGELFF. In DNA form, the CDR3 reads TGTGCCAGCAGACAAGAAGGCAGGGGGCTTTTGGGGGAGCTGTTTTTT.